Below, 16 T cell receptor beta chains from the same sample are listed, as sequenced in a study of PD-L1 blockade in urothelial cancer (dated by TCRdb to the late 2010s). Sample time point, as interpreted from the label and publication: peripheral blood 6 weeks after treatment start. Libraries came from the immunoSEQ multiplex PCR assay. Drawn from immuneACCESS, this table holds only the in-frame rearrangements with V and J called that TCRdb kept. Clones are partly lost; checked studies trace under half to an unresolved V gene and leave the rest unexplained. The sample table records under 25,000 clones; approximately 82% of these occur just once. The ten largest clonotypes hold approximately 1.6% of the sample. Sequenced material: PBMCs, taken around atezolizumab (anti-PD-L1) treatment. Source of these receptors: a man in his fifties with urothelial cancer.

This clone was seen only a few times. The gene calls are TRBV5-1 and TRBJ2-2; D is possibly TRBD2 (5 bases). The V gene lost 4 bases and the J gene lost 0 bases, with 13 bases spanning the gap. The CDR3 contains 16 residues. Germline CDR1 is SGHRS and CDR2 is YFSETQ. The CDR3 sequence is CASSPRAAPNTGELFF. The DNA of the CDR3 is TGCGCCAGCAGCCCCCGAGCGGCGCCGAACACCGGGGAGCTGTTTTTT.

The CDR3 nucleotides read TGTGCCAGCAGCTTACGGGGGTTCACTGAAGCTTTCTTT. Its translation: CASSLRGFTEAFF. The chain has TRBV7-9 and TRBJ1-1; a weak D match, TRBD1 (5 bases). The germline CDR1 and CDR2 sequences are SEHNR and FQNEAQ (reference sequence). V lost 2 bases to trimming and J lost 4 bases, with 8 bases between them. This CDR3 spans 13 amino acids.

This clone is termed medium-sized (0.01 to 0.1%). The CDR3 loop reads CASITGTGDEKLFF. The CDR3 DNA reads as TGTGCCAGCATTACCGGGACAGGGGATGAAAAACTGTTTTTT. This sequence joins TRBV6-1 and TRBJ1-4; 10 bases are shared with TRBD1. With 7 bases clipped from V and 6 bases from J, the junction kept 5 bases outside the gene matches. This CDR3 is built from 14 residues. Germline assignment: CDR1 MNHNS and CDR2 SASEGT.

The J gene is TRBJ2-1, the V gene TRBV7-6; 8 nucleotides agree with TRBD2. The trim removed 5 bases at V and 4 bases at J, leaving 7 bases unmatched. Germline CDR1 SGHVS, CDR2 FNYEAQ. The CDR3 totals 15 residues. CDR3: CASSRGLAGYNEQFF. The CDR3 nucleotides are TGTGCCAGCAGCCGCGGACTAGCAGGTTACAATGAGCAGTTCTTC.

This chain connects TRBV7-2 to TRBJ1-2; 7 bases are shared with TRBD1. This CDR3 has 15 amino acids. J gave up 6 bases and V 4 bases, and 11 bases lay outside the gene matches. Germline CDR1 SGHTA, CDR2 FQGNSA. CDR3 in DNA: TGTGCCAGCAGCTACACCCGGACAGGACGGGATGGCTACACCTTC. It encodes CASSYTRTGRDGYTF.

The chain couples TRBV2 to TRBJ2-7, with TRBD2 as a possible D gene (6 bases). The V and J ends lost 0 bases and 2 bases respectively, with 11 bases between them. CDR1 is SNHLY and CDR2 is FYNNEI in the germline V gene. CDR3 length: 15 amino acids. The CDR3 loop is CASSEAPSGAYEQYV. CDR3 coding DNA: TGTGCCAGCAGTGAAGCTCCGTCGGGAGCCTACGAGCAGTACGTC.

This chain connects TRBV5-5 to TRBJ1-5; 8 bases fit TRBD1. V shed 4 bases and J 7 bases; nucleotides not matched to a gene: 10. Germline values: CDR1 SGHKS, CDR2 YYEKEE (reference sequence). The CDR3 runs 15 residues. The CDR3, as DNA: TGTGCCAGCAGCAAAGAGGACAGGGCGGTACAGCCCCAGCATTTT. Protein: CASSKEDRAVQPQHF.

This clone was detected once. This chain joins TRBV7-8 and TRBJ1-1; tentatively, D is TRBD1 (5 bases). With 5 bases removed from V and 0 bases from J, the gap between germline ends came to 10 bases. The CDR3 totals 14 residues. CDR1 is SGHVS and CDR2 is FQNEAQ in the germline V gene. CDR3 region: CASSAMTVNTEAFF. CDR3 sequence (DNA): TGTGCCAGCAGCGCCATGACAGTGAACACTGAAGCTTTCTTT.

The gene calls are TRBV6-1 and TRBJ2-1; 9 bases map to TRBD1. Trimming removed 10 bases from V and 14 bases from J; junction bases left unmatched: 12. CDR1 and CDR2 from the germline V gene are MNHNS and SASEGT. The CDR3 contains 12 residues. In DNA form, the CDR3 reads TGTGCCACCGGGACAGGGTCGGGCACTGAGTTCTTC. Translation gives CATGTGSGTEFF.

This rearrangement joins TRBV7-9 to TRBJ1-6; 8 bases are shared with TRBD1. After removal of 1 base from V and 7 bases from J, the junction contained 3 bases not matched to a gene. This CDR3 has 15 residues. CDR1 SEHNR and CDR2 FQNEAQ come from the germline V gene (reference sequence). The CDR3, as DNA: TGTGCCAGCAGCTTAGGAAGGACAGGGAATTCACCCCTCCACTTT. Translating gives CASSLGRTGNSPLHF.

The chain has TRBV9 and TRBJ1-3; TRBD1 might be the D (5 bases). V was cut by 0 bases and J by 3 bases, with 7 bases left in between. The germline V gene has CDR1 SGDLS and CDR2 YYNGEE. The CDR3 is 14 residues long. CDR3 sequence reads: CASSVVGVGNTIYF. The CDR3 nucleotides are TGTGCCAGCAGCGTAGTAGGGGTTGGAAACACCATATATTTT.

The V gene is TRBV6-1, the J gene TRBJ2-1; 11 nucleotides match TRBD2. Unmatched junction bases numbered 6, after V lost 1 base and J lost 7 bases. The CDR3 has 16 amino acids. CDR1 is MNHNS, CDR2 SASEGT, per germline. The CDR3 spells CASSEEVAGGPNEQFF. As DNA, the CDR3 is TGTGCCAGCAGTGAAGAGGTAGCGGGGGGGCCGAATGAGCAGTTCTTC.

The chain employs TRBV19 and TRBJ2-2; TRBD1 matches 9 bases. The CDR3 totals 19 residues. Germline V lookup: CDR1 LNHDA, CDR2 SQIVND (reference sequence). Trimming removed 0 bases from V and 0 bases from J; junction bases left unmatched: 8. CDR3 DNA sequence: TGTGCCAGTAGTATAGATCATGTGGGGACAGGGTCGAACACCGGGGAGCTGTTTTTT. Translation gives CASSIDHVGTGSNTGELFF.

CDR3 residues: CASSADKWGYTF. The CDR3 nucleotides are TGTGCCAGCAGCGCGGACAAGTGGGGCTACACCTTC. This rearrangement joins TRBV5-4 to TRBJ1-2; D is perhaps TRBD1 (5 bases). CDR3 length: 12 residues. Trimming cost V 4 bases and J 8 bases, with 12 bases left between them. Germline CDR1 and CDR2: SGHNT and YYREEE (reference sequence).

J is TRBJ1-2 and V is TRBV19; D is ambiguous. V was cut by 3 bases and J by 10 bases, with 12 bases left in between. This CDR3 comprises 12 residues. CDR1 LNHDA and CDR2 SQIVND come from the germline V gene (reference sequence). CDR3 residues: CASSIFEGVYTF. CDR3 nucleotide sequence: TGTGCCAGTAGTATTTTTGAGGGAGTCTACACCTTC.

The gene calls are TRBV6-5 and TRBJ1-3, with D possibly being TRBD1 (5 bases). The CDR3 is 15 amino acids. Looked up from germline, CDR1 is MNHEY and CDR2 is SVGAGI. The V and J ends lost 4 bases and 0 bases respectively, with 10 bases between them. This chain's CDR3 is CASSSNRRSGNTIYF. The DNA of the CDR3 is TGTGCCAGCAGTTCTAACAGGCGCTCTGGAAACACCATATATTTT.